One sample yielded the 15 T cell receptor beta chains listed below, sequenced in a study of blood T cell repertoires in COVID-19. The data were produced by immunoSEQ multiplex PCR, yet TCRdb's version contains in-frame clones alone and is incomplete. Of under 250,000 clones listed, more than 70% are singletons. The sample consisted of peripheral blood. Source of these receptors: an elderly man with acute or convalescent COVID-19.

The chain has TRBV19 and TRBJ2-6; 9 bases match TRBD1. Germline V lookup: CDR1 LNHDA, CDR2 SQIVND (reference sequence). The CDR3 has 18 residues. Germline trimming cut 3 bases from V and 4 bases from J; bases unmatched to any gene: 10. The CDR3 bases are TGTGCCAGTAGTATCCCGACAGGGGGGGTAGCAGGGGCCAACGTCCTGACTTTC. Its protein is CASSIPTGGVAGANVLTF.

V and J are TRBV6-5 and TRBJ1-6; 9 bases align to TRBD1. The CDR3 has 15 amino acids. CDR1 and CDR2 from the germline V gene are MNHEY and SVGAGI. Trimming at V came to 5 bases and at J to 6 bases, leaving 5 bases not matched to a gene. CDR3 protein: CASSRGQGFNSPLHF. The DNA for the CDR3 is TGTGCCAGCAGTCGGGGACAGGGATTTAATTCACCCCTCCACTTT.

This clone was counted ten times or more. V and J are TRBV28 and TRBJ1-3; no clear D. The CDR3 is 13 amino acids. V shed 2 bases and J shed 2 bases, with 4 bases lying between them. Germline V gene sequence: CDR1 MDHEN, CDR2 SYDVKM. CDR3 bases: TGTGCCAGCAGTTTACCCACTGGAAACACCATATATTTT. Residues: CASSLPTGNTIYF.

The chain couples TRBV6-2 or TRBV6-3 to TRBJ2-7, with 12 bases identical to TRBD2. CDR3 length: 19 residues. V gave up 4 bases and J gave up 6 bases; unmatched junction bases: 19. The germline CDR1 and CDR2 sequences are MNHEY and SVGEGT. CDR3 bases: TGTGCCAGCAGTTTTTTCGCCCTACTAGCGGGGGGAGAGTCGGGCGAGCAGTACTTC. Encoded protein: CASSFFALLAGGESGEQYF.

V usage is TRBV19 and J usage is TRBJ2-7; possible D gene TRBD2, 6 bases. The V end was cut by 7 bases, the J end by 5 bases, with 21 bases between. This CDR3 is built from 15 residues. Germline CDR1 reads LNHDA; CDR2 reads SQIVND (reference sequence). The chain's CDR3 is CASTRRGGELHEQYF. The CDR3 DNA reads TGTGCCAGTACTCGAAGGGGCGGGGAGCTGCACGAGCAGTACTTC.

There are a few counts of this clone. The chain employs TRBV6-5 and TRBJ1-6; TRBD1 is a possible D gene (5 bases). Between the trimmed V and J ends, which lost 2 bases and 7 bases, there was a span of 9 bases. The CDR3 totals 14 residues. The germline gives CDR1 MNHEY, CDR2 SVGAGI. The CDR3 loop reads CASSYETANSPLHF. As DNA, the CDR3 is TGTGCCAGCAGTTACGAGACAGCAAATTCACCCCTCCACTTT.

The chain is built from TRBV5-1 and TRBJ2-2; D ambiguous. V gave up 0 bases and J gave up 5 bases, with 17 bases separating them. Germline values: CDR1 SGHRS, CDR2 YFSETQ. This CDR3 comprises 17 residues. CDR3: CASSLGVGPERTGELFF. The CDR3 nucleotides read TGCGCCAGCAGCTTGGGGGTGGGCCCGGAACGAACCGGGGAGCTGTTTTTT.

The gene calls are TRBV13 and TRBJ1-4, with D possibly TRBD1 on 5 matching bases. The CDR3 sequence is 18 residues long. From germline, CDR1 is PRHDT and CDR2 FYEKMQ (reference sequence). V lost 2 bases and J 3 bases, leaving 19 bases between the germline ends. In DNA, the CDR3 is TGTGCCAGCAGCTTACCCCTCCCCCCCAGGGCCCCTAATGAAAAACTGTTTTTT. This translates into CASSLPLPPRAPNEKLFF.

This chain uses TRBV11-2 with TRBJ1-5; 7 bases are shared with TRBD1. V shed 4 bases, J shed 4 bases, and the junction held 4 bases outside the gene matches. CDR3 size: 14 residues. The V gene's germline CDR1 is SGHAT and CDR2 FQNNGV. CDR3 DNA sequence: TGTGCCAGCAGCTACAGGGGTCTGAATCAGCCCCAGCATTTT. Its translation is CASSYRGLNQPQHF. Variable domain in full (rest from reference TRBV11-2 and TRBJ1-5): EAGVAQSPRYKIIEKRQSVAFWCNPISGHATLYWYQQILGQGPKLLIQFQNNGVVDDSQLPKDRFSAERLKGVDSTLKIQPAKLEDSAVYLCASSYRGLNQPQHFGDGTRLSIL.

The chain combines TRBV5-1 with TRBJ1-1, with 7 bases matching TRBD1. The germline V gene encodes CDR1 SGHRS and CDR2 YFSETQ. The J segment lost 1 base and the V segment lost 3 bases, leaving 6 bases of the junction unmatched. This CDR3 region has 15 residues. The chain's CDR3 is CASSWAGGRNTEAFF. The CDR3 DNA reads TGCGCCAGCAGCTGGGCAGGGGGTCGGAACACTGAAGCTTTCTTT.

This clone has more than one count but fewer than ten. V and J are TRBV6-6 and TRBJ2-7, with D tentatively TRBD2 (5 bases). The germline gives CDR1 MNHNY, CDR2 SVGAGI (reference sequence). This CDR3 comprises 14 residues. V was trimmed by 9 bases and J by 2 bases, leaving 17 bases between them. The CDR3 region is CARNQRSDAYEQYF. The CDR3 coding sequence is TGTGCCAGAAACCAGCGGTCCGATGCCTACGAGCAGTACTTC.

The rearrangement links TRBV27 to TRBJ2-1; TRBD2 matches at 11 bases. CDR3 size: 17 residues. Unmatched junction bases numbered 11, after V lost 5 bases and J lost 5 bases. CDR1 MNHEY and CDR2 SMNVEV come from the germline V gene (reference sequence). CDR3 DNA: TGTGCCAGCAGTCGCCTAGCGGGGGGCGCTTACAACAATGAGCAGTTCTTC. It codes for CASSRLAGGAYNNEQFF.

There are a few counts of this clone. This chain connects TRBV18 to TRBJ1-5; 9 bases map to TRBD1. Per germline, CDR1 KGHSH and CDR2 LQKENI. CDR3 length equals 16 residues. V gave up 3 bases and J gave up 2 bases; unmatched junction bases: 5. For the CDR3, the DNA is TGTGCCAGCTCACCGGCGACAGGGGGGGGCAATCAGCCCCAGCATTTT. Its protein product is CASSPATGGGNQPQHF.

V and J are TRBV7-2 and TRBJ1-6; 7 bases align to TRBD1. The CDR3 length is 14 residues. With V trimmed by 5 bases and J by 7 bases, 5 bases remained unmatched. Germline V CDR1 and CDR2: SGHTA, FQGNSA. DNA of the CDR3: TGTGCCAGCAGCACCGGGACAGTCAATTCACCCCTCCACTTT. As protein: CASSTGTVNSPLHF.

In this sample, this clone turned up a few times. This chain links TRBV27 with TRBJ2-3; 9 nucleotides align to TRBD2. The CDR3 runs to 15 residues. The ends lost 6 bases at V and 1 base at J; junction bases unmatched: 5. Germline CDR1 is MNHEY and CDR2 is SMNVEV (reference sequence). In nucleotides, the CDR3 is TGTGCCAGCAGCCTGACTAGCGGCCGCACAGATACGCAGTATTTT. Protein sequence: CASSLTSGRTDTQYF.